The 10 T cell receptor beta chains presented below share a single source sample, sequenced in a study of T cell repertoires in cytomegalovirus infection. Each CDR3 protein gets one entry after TCRdb re-called the reads with MiXCR. The sample lists some 350,000 distinct CDR3 sequences, over 15% occurring once. The sample taken for sequencing was PBMCs. All receptors come from a human donor in good health (CMV status not recorded). Some clones in this sample may be carry-over from other donors' samples.

V is TRBV4-2 and J is TRBJ1-2; the match to TRBD1 covers 9 bases. Trimming cost V 2 bases and J 6 bases; bases outside gene matches: 1. Germline-derived CDR1 and CDR2 are LGHNA and YNFKEQ. The CDR3 spans 13 residues. Written as DNA, the CDR3 is TGTGCCAGCAGCCAAAGACAGGGGGATGGCTACACCTTC. Its protein product is CASSQRQGDGYTF.

The table lists this clonotype with many counts. The chain couples TRBV29-1 to TRBJ2-6; the D is unclear. This CDR3 spans 15 amino acids. Trimming left V 0 bases short and J 0 bases short, with 6 bases between. Germline lookup yields CDR1 SQVTM and CDR2 ANQGSEA. Here the CDR3 reads CSVEDRASGANVLTF. For the CDR3, the DNA is TGCAGCGTTGAAGATCGCGCCTCTGGGGCCAACGTCCTGACTTTC.

The sample holds many counts of this clonotype. This chain connects TRBV7-2 to TRBJ2-5; 11 bases align to TRBD2. The CDR3 is 15 amino acids. V lost 5 bases, J lost 5 bases, and 7 bases stayed unmatched. Germline V lookup: CDR1 SGHTA, CDR2 FQGNSA. The CDR3 region is CASSVSGGAGETQYF. The CDR3 DNA reads TGTGCCAGCAGCGTTAGCGGGGGGGCAGGGGAGACCCAGTACTTC.

This clonotype was picked up many times. This sequence joins TRBV7-6 and TRBJ2-3; 7 positions agree with TRBD2. Germline lookup yields CDR1 SGHVS and CDR2 FNYEAQ. CDR3 length: 16 amino acids. The trim removed 6 bases at V and 7 bases at J, leaving 16 bases unmatched. Written as DNA, the CDR3 is TGTGCCAGCAGTCCAAGCGGGGCCCCCAGAGTGAATACGCAGTATTTT. As protein: CASSPSGAPRVNTQYF.

This clonotype has a handful of counts. The chain carries TRBV12-3 or TRBV12-4 and TRBJ1-5; the D is unclear. With 2 bases removed from V and 7 bases from J, the gap between germline ends came to 6 bases. CDR3 length: 12 amino acids. The CDR3 loop is CASSLNWQPQHF. The DNA for the CDR3 is TGTGCCAGCAGTTTAAACTGGCAGCCCCAGCATTTT.

This clonotype was counted many times. The V and J genes are TRBV20-1 and TRBJ2-3; D is perhaps TRBD2 (6 bases). Germline V gene sequence: CDR1 DFQATT, CDR2 SNEGSKA (reference sequence). The CDR3 length is 13 residues. V was clipped by 0 bases and J by 3 bases, with 7 bases between them. The CDR3: CSARDGSTDTQYF. The CDR3 DNA reads TGCAGTGCTAGAGACGGGAGTACAGATACGCAGTATTTT.

This clonotype was counted between two and nine times. The V call is TRBV7-8, the J call TRBJ1-2; D is possibly TRBD1 (5 bases). The CDR3 contains 16 residues. Germline lookup yields CDR1 SGHVS and CDR2 FQNEAQ. The V gene lost 2 bases and the J gene lost 2 bases, with 15 bases spanning the gap. The DNA for the CDR3 is TGTGCCAGCAGCTTACGTGTTCGGGGCAAGAACTATGGCTACACCTTC. It translates to CASSLRVRGKNYGYTF.

This chain connects TRBV29-1 to TRBJ2-7, with TRBD1 identical over 9 bases. There are 14 residues in the CDR3. V trimming: 5 bases; J trimming: 5 bases; junction bases outside the gene matches: 10. CDR1 is SQVTM, CDR2 ANQGSEA, per germline. CDR3 sequence: CSVTRGQGGHEQYF. The CDR3 nucleotides are TGCAGCGTTACCCGGGGACAGGGTGGCCACGAGCAGTACTTC.

As concerns this clonotype: A much larger clonotype is one base distant, so this may be a read error. The J gene is TRBJ2-7, the V gene TRBV5-5, with a possible D match to TRBD2 (5 bases). The CDR3 contains 15 residues. Germline V gene lookup returns CDR1 SGHKS and CDR2 YYEKEE (reference sequence). The DNA of the CDR3 is TGTGGCAGCAGCCCCCGGTCGGGGAGCTCCTACGAGCAGTACTTC. Amino acid sequence: CGSSPRSGSSYEQYF.

This clonotype has just a few counts. Germline and junction disagree at one end, which may indicate a read error. The rearrangement links TRBV20-1 to TRBJ1-1; 7 positions agree with TRBD1. This CDR3 is 14 amino acids long. In germline, CDR1 is DFQATT, CDR2 SNEGSKA (reference sequence). The CDR3 here is CSVRRDSTNTEAFF. CDR3 DNA sequence: TGCAGTGTTAGACGGGACAGCACGAACACTGAAGCTTTCTTT.